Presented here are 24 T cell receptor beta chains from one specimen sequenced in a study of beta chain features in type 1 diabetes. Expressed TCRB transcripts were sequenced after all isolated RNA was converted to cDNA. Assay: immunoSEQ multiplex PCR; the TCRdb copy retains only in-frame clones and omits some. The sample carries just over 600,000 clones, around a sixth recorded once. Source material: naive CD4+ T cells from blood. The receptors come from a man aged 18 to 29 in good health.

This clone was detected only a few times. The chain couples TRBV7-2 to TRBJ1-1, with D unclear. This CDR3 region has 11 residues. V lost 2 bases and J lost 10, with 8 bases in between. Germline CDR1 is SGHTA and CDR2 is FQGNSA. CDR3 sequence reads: CASSLSTAAFF. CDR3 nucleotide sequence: TGTGCCAGCAGCTTATCCACAGCAGCTTTCTTT.

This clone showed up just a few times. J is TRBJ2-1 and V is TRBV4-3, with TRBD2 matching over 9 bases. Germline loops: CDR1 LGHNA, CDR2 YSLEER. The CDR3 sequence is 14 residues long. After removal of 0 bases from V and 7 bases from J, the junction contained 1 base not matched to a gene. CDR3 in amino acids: CASSQDSGGNEQFF. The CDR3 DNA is TGCGCCAGCAGCCAAGATAGCGGGGGAAATGAGCAGTTCTTC.

CDR3 bases: TGTGCCAGCAGTTTATTGGCCCTGGGCACAGATACGCAGTATTTT. This sequence encodes CASSLLALGTDTQYF. The chain couples TRBV27 to TRBJ2-3; D call uncertain. CDR3 length: 15 amino acids. The V and J ends lost 1 base and 1 base respectively, with 9 bases between them. CDR1 MNHEY and CDR2 SMNVEV come from the germline V gene (reference sequence).

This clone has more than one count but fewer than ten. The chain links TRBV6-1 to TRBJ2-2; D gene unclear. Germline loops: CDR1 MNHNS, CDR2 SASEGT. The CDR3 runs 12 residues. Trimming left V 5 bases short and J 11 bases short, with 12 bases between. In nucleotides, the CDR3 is TGTGCCAGCAGTTATTCTGTTAACGAGCTGTTTTTT. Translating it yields CASSYSVNELFF.

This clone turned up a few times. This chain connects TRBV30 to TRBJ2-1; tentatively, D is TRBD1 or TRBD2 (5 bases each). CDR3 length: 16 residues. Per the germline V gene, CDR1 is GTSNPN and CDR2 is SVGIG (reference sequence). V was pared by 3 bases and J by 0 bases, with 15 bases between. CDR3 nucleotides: TGTGCCTGGAGGGTTCGAGGGCAGGGCTCCTACAATGAGCAGTTCTTC. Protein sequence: CAWRVRGQGSYNEQFF.

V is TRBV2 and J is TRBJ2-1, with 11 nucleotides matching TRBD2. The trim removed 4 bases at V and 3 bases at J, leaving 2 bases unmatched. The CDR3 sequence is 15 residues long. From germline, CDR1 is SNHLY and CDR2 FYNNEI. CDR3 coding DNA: TGTGCCAGCAGTGTCACTAGCGGGAGCTACAATGAGCAGTTCTTC. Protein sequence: CASSVTSGSYNEQFF.

The CDR3 protein is CASRMTGQIATNEKLFF. DNA for the CDR3: TGTGCCAGCAGAATGACCGGCCAGATTGCGACTAATGAAAAACTGTTTTTT. The chain couples TRBV6-4 to TRBJ1-4, with D unclear. This CDR3 has 17 amino acids. Germline CDR1 reads MRHNA; CDR2 reads SNTAGT. Trimming left V 6 bases short and J 2 bases short, with 19 bases between.

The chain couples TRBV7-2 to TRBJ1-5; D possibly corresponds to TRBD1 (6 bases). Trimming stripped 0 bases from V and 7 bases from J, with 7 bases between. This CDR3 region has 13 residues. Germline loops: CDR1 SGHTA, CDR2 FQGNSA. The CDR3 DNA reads TGTGCCAGCAGCTTAGCAGACAGGCAGCCCCAGCATTTT. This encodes CASSLADRQPQHF.

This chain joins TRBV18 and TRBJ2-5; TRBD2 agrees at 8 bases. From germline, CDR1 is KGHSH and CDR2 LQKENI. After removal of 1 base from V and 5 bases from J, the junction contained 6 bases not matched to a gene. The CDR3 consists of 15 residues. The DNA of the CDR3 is TGTGCCAGCTCACCACTAGCGGGGTCCACGGAGACCCAGTACTTC. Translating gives CASSPLAGSTETQYF.

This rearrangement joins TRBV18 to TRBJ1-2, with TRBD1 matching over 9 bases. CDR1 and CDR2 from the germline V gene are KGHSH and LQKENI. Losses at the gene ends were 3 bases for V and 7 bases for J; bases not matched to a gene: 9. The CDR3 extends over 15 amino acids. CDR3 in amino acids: CASSPSGTGYFGYTF. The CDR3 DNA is TGTGCCAGCTCACCGTCCGGGACAGGGTACTTTGGCTACACCTTC.

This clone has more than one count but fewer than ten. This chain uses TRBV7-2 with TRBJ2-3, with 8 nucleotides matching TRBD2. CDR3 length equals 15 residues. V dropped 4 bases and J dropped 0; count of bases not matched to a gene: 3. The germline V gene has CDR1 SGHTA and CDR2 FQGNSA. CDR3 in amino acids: CASSSRGGSTDTQYF. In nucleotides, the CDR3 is TGTGCCAGCAGCTCCCGGGGGGGCAGCACAGATACGCAGTATTTT.

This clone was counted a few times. The CDR3 DNA sequence: TGTGCCAGCAGCTCGAGTGTCACCGGGGAGCTGTTTTTT. Amino acids: CASSSSVTGELFF. This chain uses TRBV7-3 with TRBJ2-2; D uncertain. Per the germline V gene, CDR1 is SGHTA and CDR2 is FQGTGA. This CDR3 spans 13 amino acids. V lost 4 bases and J 4 bases, leaving 7 bases between the germline ends.

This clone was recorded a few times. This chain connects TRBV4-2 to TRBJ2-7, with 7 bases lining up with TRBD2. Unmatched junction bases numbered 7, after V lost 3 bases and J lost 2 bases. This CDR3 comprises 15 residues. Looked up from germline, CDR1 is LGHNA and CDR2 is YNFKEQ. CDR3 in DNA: TGTGCCAGCAGCCAGGATACCGGGGGGACCTACGAGCAGTACTTC. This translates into CASSQDTGGTYEQYF.

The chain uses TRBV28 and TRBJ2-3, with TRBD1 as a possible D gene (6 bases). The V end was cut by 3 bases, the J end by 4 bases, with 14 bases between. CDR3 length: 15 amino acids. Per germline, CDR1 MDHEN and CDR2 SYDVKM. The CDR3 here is CASSLPSTGPDTQYF. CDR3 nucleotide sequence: TGTGCCAGCAGTTTGCCCTCGACAGGACCAGATACGCAGTATTTT.

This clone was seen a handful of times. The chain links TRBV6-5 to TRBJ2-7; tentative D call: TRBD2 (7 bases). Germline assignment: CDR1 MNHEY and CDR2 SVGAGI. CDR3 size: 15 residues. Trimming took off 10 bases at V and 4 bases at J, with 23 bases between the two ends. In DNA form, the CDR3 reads TGTGCCACCGCCGTCCCTCGCGGGGGCCAATACGAGCAGTACTTC. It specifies CATAVPRGGQYEQYF.

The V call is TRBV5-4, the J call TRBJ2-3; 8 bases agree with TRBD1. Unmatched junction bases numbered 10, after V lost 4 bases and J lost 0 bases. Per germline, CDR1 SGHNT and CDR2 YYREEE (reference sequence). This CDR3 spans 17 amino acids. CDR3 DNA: TGTGCCAGCAGCATGACGGCAGGGGGCCGGAGCACAGATACGCAGTATTTT. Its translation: CASSMTAGGRSTDTQYF.

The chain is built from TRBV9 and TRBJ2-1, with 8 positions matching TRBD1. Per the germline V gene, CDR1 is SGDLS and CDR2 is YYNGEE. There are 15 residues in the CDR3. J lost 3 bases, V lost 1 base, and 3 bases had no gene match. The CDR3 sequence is CASSVRDRNYNEQFF. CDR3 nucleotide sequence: TGTGCCAGCAGCGTAAGGGACAGGAACTACAATGAGCAGTTCTTC.

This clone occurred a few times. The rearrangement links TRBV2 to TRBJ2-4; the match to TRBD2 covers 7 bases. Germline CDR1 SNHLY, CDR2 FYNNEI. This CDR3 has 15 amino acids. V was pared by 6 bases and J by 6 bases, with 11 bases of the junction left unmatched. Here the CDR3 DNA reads TGTGCCAGCAGGGGGGAGGGGAGGCGACCAAACATTCAGTACTTC. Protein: CASRGEGRRPNIQYF. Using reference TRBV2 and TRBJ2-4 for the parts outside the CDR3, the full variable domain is EPEVTQTPSHQVTQMGQEVILRCVPISNHLYFYWYRQILGQKVEFLVSFYNNEISEKSEIFDDQFSVERPDGSNFTLKIRSTKLEDSAMYFCASRGEGRRPNIQYFGAGTRLSVL.

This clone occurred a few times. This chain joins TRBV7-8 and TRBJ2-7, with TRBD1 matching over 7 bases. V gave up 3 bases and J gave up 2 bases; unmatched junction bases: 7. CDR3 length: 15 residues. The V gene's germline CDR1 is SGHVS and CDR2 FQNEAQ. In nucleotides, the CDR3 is TGTGCCAGCAGCTTTTCGAACAGGGGTACCTACGAGCAGTACTTC. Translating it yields CASSFSNRGTYEQYF.

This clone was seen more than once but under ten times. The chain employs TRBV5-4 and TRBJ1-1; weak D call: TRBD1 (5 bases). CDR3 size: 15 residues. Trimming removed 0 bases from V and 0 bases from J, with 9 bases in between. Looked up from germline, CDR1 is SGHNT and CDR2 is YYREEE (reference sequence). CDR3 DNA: TGTGCCAGCAGCTTGGGTGGGACTTTGAACACTGAAGCTTTCTTT. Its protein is CASSLGGTLNTEAFF.

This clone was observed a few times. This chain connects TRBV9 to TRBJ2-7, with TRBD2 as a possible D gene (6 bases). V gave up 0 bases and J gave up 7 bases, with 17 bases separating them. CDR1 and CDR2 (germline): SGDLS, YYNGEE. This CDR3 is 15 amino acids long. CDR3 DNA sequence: TGTGCCAGCAGCGTAGATGGCGGGAAGCTGAGGGAGCAGTACTTC. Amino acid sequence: CASSVDGGKLREQYF.

CDR3 bases: TGTGCCACCAGCATAACAGACATTTGGTCCTACAATGAGCAGTTCTTC. Protein product: CATSITDIWSYNEQFF. The V call is TRBV15, the J call TRBJ2-1; D not resolved. The CDR3 is 16 amino acids. CDR1 LNHNV and CDR2 YYDKDF come from the germline V gene (reference sequence). V lost 4 bases and J 1 base, leaving 14 bases between the germline ends.

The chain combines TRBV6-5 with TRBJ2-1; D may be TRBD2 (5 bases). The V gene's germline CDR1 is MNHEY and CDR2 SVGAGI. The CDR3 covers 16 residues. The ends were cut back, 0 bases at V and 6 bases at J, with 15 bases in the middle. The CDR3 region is CASSYSMASNPNEQFF. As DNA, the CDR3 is TGTGCCAGCAGTTACTCGATGGCTAGCAATCCCAATGAGCAGTTCTTC.

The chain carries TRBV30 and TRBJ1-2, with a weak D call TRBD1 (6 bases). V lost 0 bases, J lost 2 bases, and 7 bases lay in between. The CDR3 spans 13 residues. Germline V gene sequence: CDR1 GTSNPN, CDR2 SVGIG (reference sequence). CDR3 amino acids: CAWSVTGNYGYTF. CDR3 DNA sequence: TGTGCCTGGAGTGTAACAGGGAACTATGGCTACACCTTC.